These 10 T cell receptor beta chains were all obtained from the same sample, sequenced in a study of blood T cells in healthy people across ages. Then a second PCR, running about 6 to 11 cycles, was carried out with a sample-barcoded 5' primer and a J-beta primer mix. From the 5' RACE reads, TCRdb called clonotypes with MiXCR, one entry per CDR3 protein. The profile shows approximately 1.5 million distinct CDR3 sequences, roughly 32% of them singletons. The source material was blood. The receptors were gathered from a young woman in good health.

This clonotype was recorded a few times. The J gene is TRBJ2-6, the V gene TRBV4-1; 8 bases are a match to TRBD1. Germline V gene sequence: CDR1 MGHRA, CDR2 YSYEKL. Trimming at V came to 4 bases and at J to 4 bases, leaving 9 bases not matched to a gene. CDR3 length: 17 residues. The CDR3 coding sequence is TGCGCCAGCAGCCCCCGGGACAGGCTCGCCGGGGCCAACGTCCTGACTTTC. As protein: CASSPRDRLAGANVLTF.

As concerns this clonotype: One junction end disagrees with the germline gene, perhaps due to a read error. The V gene is TRBV27, the J gene TRBJ1-2; D perhaps matches TRBD1 (6 bases). Germline assignment: CDR1 MNHEY and CDR2 SMNVEV (reference sequence). This CDR3 comprises 13 residues. In nucleotides, the CDR3 is TGTGCCTGCAGCCTGACAGGCGGCTATGGCTACACCTTC. This gives the protein CACSLTGGYGYTF.

This clonotype was observed once. A much larger clonotype is one base distant, so this may be a read error. The CDR3 nucleotides are TGCAACGTTGGAGAAGGGGGCAACGAGCAGTACTTC. Protein product: CNVGEGGNEQYF. V and J are TRBV29-1 and TRBJ2-5; 7 bases match TRBD1. The J call is uncertain, as TRBJ2-7 better fits the DNA end. The length of the CDR3 is 12 residues. CDR1 SQVTM and CDR2 ANQGSEA come from the germline V gene.

This clonotype was counted between two and nine times. The V gene is TRBV12-5, the J gene TRBJ2-2, with 9 bases aligning to TRBD1. CDR3 length: 17 amino acids. With V trimmed by 0 bases and J by 4 bases, 6 bases remained unmatched. Germline CDR1 is LGHNT and CDR2 is FRNRAP. CDR3 sequence: CASGLVTGTGSTGELFF. The CDR3 DNA reads as TGTGCTAGTGGTTTGGTAACCGGGACAGGGTCCACCGGGGAGCTGTTTTTT.

The rearrangement links TRBV18 to TRBJ2-3; TRBD2 matches 12 bases. The germline gives CDR1 KGHSH, CDR2 LQKENI. V shed 0 bases, J shed 5 bases, and the junction held 9 bases outside the gene matches. The CDR3 spans 18 residues. The CDR3 DNA is TGTGCCAGCTCACCACCCGGACTAGCGGGGCCCGGGGGAGATACGCAGTATTTT. Translating it yields CASSPPGLAGPGGDTQYF.

The sample holds a few counts of this clonotype. The CDR3 DNA is TGCAGTGCAGGAGATCACAGCTCCTACAATGAGCAGTTCTTC. Translating it yields CSAGDHSSYNEQFF. The gene calls are TRBV20-1 and TRBJ2-1; D ambiguous. This CDR3 has 14 residues. Looked up from germline, CDR1 is DFQATT and CDR2 is SNEGSKA (reference sequence). The germline V and J ends were trimmed by 6 bases and 0 bases, with 12 bases remaining between them.

This clonotype was counted a few times. The CDR3 DNA follows: TGTGCCAGCAGCGTAGACGTTAAGAACACTGAAGCTTTCTTT. This encodes CASSVDVKNTEAFF. This chain joins TRBV9 and TRBJ1-1; the D is unclear. This CDR3 is 14 amino acids long. Germline CDR1 reads SGDLS; CDR2 reads YYNGEE. Trimming took 0 bases from V and 1 from J, leaving 7 bases between them.

J is TRBJ1-5 and V is TRBV12-3 or TRBV12-4; D is perhaps TRBD1 (5 bases). This CDR3 comprises 17 residues. The V end was cut by 5 bases, the J end by 0 bases, with 17 bases between. CDR3 loop: CASSRGSAGGSNQPQHF. The CDR3, as DNA: TGTGCCAGCAGTCGGGGGTCGGCCGGGGGTAGCAATCAGCCCCAGCATTTT.

This chain uses TRBV11-2 with TRBJ2-5; D may be TRBD1 or TRBD2 (6 bases each). Trimming removed 0 bases from V and 5 bases from J, with 28 bases in between. Germline lookup yields CDR1 SGHAT and CDR2 FQNNGV. The CDR3 is 20 residues long. DNA for the CDR3: TGTGCCAGCAGCTTAGATAAGGATGGGCGGGACCAGGGGTGGCGGGAGACCCAGTACTTC. Residues: CASSLDKDGRDQGWRETQYF.

This clonotype showed up just a few times. This chain links TRBV10-3 with TRBJ1-2, with D perhaps matching TRBD1 (5 bases). The V end lost 2 bases, the J end lost 3 bases, and 16 bases lay between the germline ends. CDR3 length equals 16 residues. Germline lookup yields CDR1 ENHRY and CDR2 SYGVKD. The CDR3 nucleotides read TGTGCCATCAGTGAGGGACCAAGGGGCGCGGACTATGGCTACACCTTC. Amino acid sequence: CAISEGPRGADYGYTF.